These 28 T cell receptor beta chains share one sample of origin, sequenced in a study of Graves' ophthalmopathy and Graves' hyperthyroidism. The authors amplified TCR beta CDR3 regions, and they did so from RNA transcripts for repertoire sequencing. First-round RT-PCR with HTBI primers preceded a second-round multiplex PCR. TCRdb used MiXCR to reprocess the multiplex PCR reads, holding one entry per CDR3 protein. The table records roughly 380,000 distinct CDR3 sequences, about 16% of them present only once. Sequenced input: peripheral blood. These receptors all stem from a woman younger than 30 with stable Graves' hyperthyroidism.

There are a few counts of this clonotype. The rearrangement links TRBV11-3 to TRBJ2-5; 8 positions match TRBD1. This CDR3 contains 14 residues. With 2 bases clipped from V and 6 bases from J, the junction kept 5 bases outside the gene matches. Germline lookup yields CDR1 SGHNT and CDR2 YENEEA. CDR3 sequence (DNA): TGTGCCAGCAGCTTACCCGGACAGGGAAAGACCCAGTACTTC. Its translation is CASSLPGQGKTQYF.

This clonotype has at least ten counts. The chain recombines TRBV20-1 with TRBJ2-7, with TRBD1 matching 7 bases. The junction had 6 bases not matched to a gene; V was cut back by 6 bases and J by 1 base. This CDR3 is 13 amino acids long. Germline CDR1 reads DFQATT; CDR2 reads SNEGSKA (reference sequence). CDR3 DNA sequence: TGCAGTGCAACGGACAGGCGGTCCTACGAGCAGTACTTC. Protein sequence: CSATDRRSYEQYF.

There are many counts of this clonotype. The V gene is TRBV7-8, the J gene TRBJ2-4; D gene unclear. Germline lookup yields CDR1 SGHVS and CDR2 FQNEAQ. There are 15 residues in the CDR3. Trimming cost V 5 bases and J 0 bases, with 11 bases left between them. CDR3 DNA: TGTGCCAGCAGCCCCCGGAGACTAGCCAAAAACATTCAGTACTTC. Its translation is CASSPRRLAKNIQYF. Filled out from reference TRBV7-8 and TRBJ2-4, the complete variable domain reads GAGVSQSPRYKVAKRGQDVALRCDPISGHVSLFWYQQALGQGPEFLTYFQNEAQLDKSGLPSDRFFAERPEGSVSTLKIQRTQQEDSAVYLCASSPRRLAKNIQYFGAGTRLSVL.

This clonotype was observed at least ten times. This may be a read error, as it is one base from a much larger clone. The chain is built from TRBV10-3 and TRBJ2-5, with 7 bases lining up with TRBD2. This CDR3 region has 14 residues. Per the germline V gene, CDR1 is ENHRY and CDR2 is SYGVKD. The CDR3 DNA is TGTGCCATCAGGGCTCGGGGGGACCAAGAGACCAAGTACTTC. Translating it yields CAIRARGDQETKYF.

This clonotype was observed many times. The V gene is TRBV2, the J gene TRBJ1-1; D perhaps matches TRBD1 (6 bases). CDR3 length: 14 amino acids. CDR1 SNHLY and CDR2 FYNNEI come from the germline V gene. The V end lost 4 bases, the J end lost 1 base, and 10 bases lay between the germline ends. CDR3 bases: TGTGCCAGCAGTGTCGGGACACAGAACACTGAAGCTTTCTTT. Translation gives CASSVGTQNTEAFF.

As regards this clonotype: A clone one base away is much larger, so this may be a read error. This chain joins TRBV6-1 and TRBJ2-7, with unresolved D. Per germline, CDR1 MNHNS and CDR2 SASEGT. The length of the CDR3 is 14 residues. The CDR3 DNA sequence: TGTGTCAGCAGTGAAGGGTTAGAGCACTACGAGCAGTACTTC. As protein: CVSSEGLEHYEQYF.

This clonotype was seen ten or more times. This sequence joins TRBV25-1 and TRBJ1-1; TRBD1 agrees at 8 bases. V lost 8 bases, J lost 1 base, and 6 bases stayed unmatched. Germline loops: CDR1 MGHDK, CDR2 SYGVNS. The CDR3 has 14 residues. The DNA for the CDR3 is TGTGCCAGCTCCTGGACAGGGACGAACACTGAAGCTTTCTTT. Encoded protein: CASSWTGTNTEAFF.

The chain links TRBV5-1 to TRBJ2-7; 8 bases are a match to TRBD1. From germline, CDR1 is SGHRS and CDR2 YFSETQ. The CDR3 covers 17 residues. Trimming removed 0 bases from V and 3 bases from J; junction bases left unmatched: 11. The CDR3 sequence is CASSLGQGLRGDYEQYF. In DNA, the CDR3 is TGCGCCAGCAGCTTGGGACAGGGGCTCCGAGGGGACTACGAGCAGTACTTC.

The chain uses TRBV18 and TRBJ2-7; 8 bases align to TRBD2. V trimming: 3 bases; J trimming: 5 bases; junction bases outside the gene matches: 9. CDR1 and CDR2 (germline): KGHSH, LQKENI. The CDR3 extends over 15 amino acids. This CDR3 is CASSPPISAGDEQYF. CDR3 in DNA: TGTGCCAGCTCACCCCCCATTTCAGCGGGGGACGAGCAGTACTTC.

This clonotype was recorded many times. The rearrangement uses TRBV6-1 and TRBJ2-2; 7 bases line up with TRBD1. The V gene end was trimmed by 6 bases and the J gene end by 0 bases; junction bases not matched to a gene: 4. Germline V gives CDR1 MNHNS, CDR2 SASEGT. The CDR3 has 15 residues. CDR3 amino acids: CASRGDRSNTGELFF. CDR3 nucleotide sequence: TGTGCCAGCAGGGGGGACAGATCGAACACCGGGGAGCTGTTTTTT.

V gene TRBV20-1 combines with J gene TRBJ2-5, with D maybe TRBD2 (6 bases). This CDR3 region has 14 residues. CDR1 DFQATT and CDR2 SNEGSKA come from the germline V gene (reference sequence). V was cut by 6 bases and J by 3 bases, with 17 bases left in between. CDR3 coding DNA: TGCAGTGCAACCGGGACTCGAGGGGAAGAGACCCAGTACTTC. Encoded protein: CSATGTRGEETQYF.

This clonotype occurred many times. The chain is built from TRBV6-5 and TRBJ2-7; 8 bases fit TRBD1. The V segment lost 4 bases and the J segment 5 bases; nucleotides outside the gene matches: 7. CDR3 length: 14 amino acids. Germline V gene data show CDR1 as MNHEY and CDR2 as SVGAGI. CDR3 sequence (DNA): TGTGCCAGCAGTTTCACAGGACAGGGCCACGAGCAGTACTTC. Its protein product is CASSFTGQGHEQYF.

The sample holds many counts of this clonotype. The CDR3 sequence is CASSGSWGETQYF. CDR3 sequence (DNA): TGTGCCAGCAGTGGGTCGTGGGGAGAGACCCAGTACTTC. The chain carries TRBV6-1 and TRBJ2-5, with D hard to call. The CDR3 spans 13 residues. V shed 4 bases and J shed 4 bases, with 10 bases lying between them. Germline V gene lookup returns CDR1 MNHNS and CDR2 SASEGT.

This clonotype was detected only a few times. The genes are TRBV24-1 and TRBJ2-1, with 14 bases aligning to TRBD2. The CDR3 consists of 21 residues. J gave up 0 bases and V 1 base, and 10 bases lay outside the gene matches. Germline CDR1 and CDR2: KGHDR and SFDVKD. The CDR3 DNA reads as TGTGCCACCAGTGATTTTTCCGGGACTAGCGGGGGAAGATCCTCCTACAATGAGCAGTTCTTC. Its protein is CATSDFSGTSGGRSSYNEQFF.

The chain has TRBV4-2 and TRBJ2-2; TRBD1 is a possible D gene (6 bases). The germline V gene has CDR1 LGHNA and CDR2 YNFKEQ. The ends were cut back, 1 base at V and 3 bases at J, with 15 bases in the middle. The CDR3 is made up of 17 amino acids. CDR3 amino acids: CASSQAIGGKDTGELFF. CDR3 nucleotides: TGTGCCAGCAGCCAAGCCATAGGGGGAAAGGACACCGGGGAGCTGTTTTTT.

This clonotype appeared many times. This chain joins TRBV7-2 and TRBJ1-6, with 7 bases aligning to TRBD1. CDR3 length: 15 residues. V trimming: 3 bases; J trimming: 2 bases; junction bases outside the gene matches: 1. Looked up from germline, CDR1 is SGHTA and CDR2 is FQGNSA. In nucleotides, the CDR3 is TGTGCCAGCAGCTTCGACAGGGCCTATAATTCACCCCTCCACTTT. Protein sequence: CASSFDRAYNSPLHF.

This clonotype was seen at least ten times. The chain combines TRBV7-2 with TRBJ2-7; 8 nucleotides line up with TRBD1. After removal of 0 bases from V and 5 bases from J, the junction contained 6 bases not matched to a gene. This CDR3 has 15 residues. Germline assignment: CDR1 SGHTA and CDR2 FQGNSA. This CDR3 is CASSLASTGDHEQYF. CDR3 DNA: TGTGCCAGCAGCTTAGCCTCGACAGGGGACCACGAGCAGTACTTC.

This clonotype has at least ten counts. V gene TRBV12-3 or TRBV12-4 combines with J gene TRBJ1-1, with 9 positions matching TRBD1. Trimming at V came to 7 bases and at J to 2 bases, leaving 8 bases not matched to a gene. This CDR3 has 15 residues. CDR3 in DNA: TGTGCCAGCATCCGGACAGGGGTAGCAAACACTGAAGCTTTCTTT. The encoded protein is CASIRTGVANTEAFF.

This clonotype has a count of ten or more. This chain links TRBV6-5 with TRBJ2-7, with D unresolved. From germline, CDR1 is MNHEY and CDR2 SVGAGI. V lost 0 bases and J lost 3, with 15 bases in between. The CDR3 extends over 16 amino acids. CDR3 residues: CASSYSSFGRHYEQYF. CDR3 coding DNA: TGTGCCAGCAGTTACTCGAGCTTTGGCCGCCACTACGAGCAGTACTTC.

This clonotype was observed many times. The V call is TRBV9, the J call TRBJ2-2; maybe TRBD2 (6 bases). The CDR3 has 18 amino acids. Trimming removed 0 bases from V and 4 bases from J, with 19 bases in between. Germline CDR1 reads SGDLS; CDR2 reads YYNGEE. This chain's CDR3 is CASSVGSHRRGRTGELFF. CDR3 nucleotides: TGTGCCAGCAGCGTAGGCAGTCACAGGCGGGGTCGCACCGGGGAGCTGTTTTTT.

The rearrangement joins TRBV20-1 to TRBJ2-7; perhaps TRBD1 as D (6 bases). CDR3 size: 13 residues. Germline lookup yields CDR1 DFQATT and CDR2 SNEGSKA (reference sequence). V was pared by 3 bases and J by 3 bases, with 12 bases between. The DNA of the CDR3 is TGCAGTGCTAGTAGACAGGTCGACTACGAGCAGTACTTC. Translation: CSASRQVDYEQYF.

The J gene is TRBJ1-2, the V gene TRBV13; 10 bases line up with TRBD1. The V and J ends lost 4 bases and 6 bases, in that order; junction bases with no gene match: 8. Germline assignment: CDR1 PRHDT and CDR2 FYEKMQ (reference sequence). The CDR3 has 15 amino acids. CDR3 bases: TGTGCCAGCAGCTCAAGGGACAGGGGAGATGATGGCTACACCTTC. This gives the protein CASSSRDRGDDGYTF.

This clonotype was picked up many times. The CDR3 region has the DNA TGTGCCAGTAGTATGGGAGGGGGGGTCAACGGCTACACCTTC. It encodes CASSMGGGVNGYTF. The chain joins TRBV19 to TRBJ1-2, with D perhaps TRBD1 (6 bases). Germline CDR1 and CDR2: LNHDA and SQIVND (reference sequence). Trimming left V 3 bases short and J 8 bases short, with 16 bases between. The CDR3 is made up of 14 amino acids. Looking up the rest from reference TRBV19 and TRBJ1-2 gives the full variable domain: DGGITQSPKYLFRKEGQNVTLSCEQNLNHDAMYWYRQDPGQGLRLIYYSQIVNDFQKGDIAEGYSVSREKKESFPLTVTSAQKNPTAFYLCASSMGGGVNGYTFGSGTRLTVV.

This clonotype was seen many times. This rearrangement joins TRBV20-1 to TRBJ1-5; D gene ambiguous. Per germline, CDR1 DFQATT and CDR2 SNEGSKA (reference sequence). The CDR3 extends over 13 amino acids. Trimming took off 6 bases at V and 4 bases at J, with 13 bases between the two ends. As DNA, the CDR3 is TGCAGTGCCTACAGTAGCGGGAATCAGCCCCAGCATTTT. Residues: CSAYSSGNQPQHF.

There are many counts of this clonotype. V gene TRBV24-1 combines with J gene TRBJ1-1, with D perhaps matching TRBD1 (6 bases). In germline, CDR1 is KGHDR, CDR2 SFDVKD. V lost 5 bases, J lost 6 bases, and 12 bases lay in between. This CDR3 is built from 13 residues. This chain's CDR3 is CATSAQGMSEAFF. CDR3 in DNA: TGTGCCACCAGTGCCCAGGGGATGTCTGAAGCTTTCTTT.

The sample holds many counts of this clonotype. The V call is TRBV9, the J call TRBJ1-2; D perhaps matches TRBD1 (6 bases). Trimming cost V 4 bases and J 0 bases, with 16 bases left between them. This CDR3 has 16 amino acids. Germline lookup yields CDR1 SGDLS and CDR2 YYNGEE. The CDR3 coding sequence is TGTGCCAGCAGCTTTCCGACAGGATCAACTAACTATGGCTACACCTTC. Translated, it gives CASSFPTGSTNYGYTF.

Details on this clonotype: One base away lies a much larger clone, so this may be a sequencing read error. The rearrangement links TRBV13 to TRBJ1-5; D may be TRBD1 (6 bases). Germline V gene data show CDR1 as PRHDT and CDR2 as FYEKMQ (reference sequence). CDR3 length equals 14 residues. The CDR3 sequence: CSSSLRTGNQPQHF. The CDR3 DNA is TGTTCCAGCAGCTTACGAACAGGGAATCAGCCCCAGCATTTT.

The chain joins TRBV20-1 to TRBJ2-5; D may be TRBD1 (6 bases). The CDR3 is made up of 15 amino acids. V lost 1 base, J lost 4 bases, and 16 bases lay in between. The germline CDR1 and CDR2 sequences are DFQATT and SNEGSKA (reference sequence). CDR3 coding DNA: TGCAGTGCTAGAGCAGACAAGGGGGTCGCAGAGACCCAGTACTTC. The encoded protein is CSARADKGVAETQYF.